This TCR beta chain was found in a study of blood T cell repertoires in COVID-19. In the study overall: PBMCs, B-cell-depleted T cells, or T cells provided the cDNA or gDNA that made up the material.

Per the study methods: From reference gene primer amplification, estimates of nucleated cell counts were derived. Assay used: immunoSEQ multiplex PCR; TCRdb lists only in-frame clones, some missing. Clone size and the V and J calls come from that table; the DNA yielded D and trimming. The table shows 300,000 to 400,000 clones, with approximately 90% occurring only once. Participant age was roughly 18 to 95 years, and participants resided in fewer than 25 US areas. In assigning cohorts, the study relied on participant-reported clinical history. This CDR3 spans 18 amino acids. J lost 4 bases, V lost 6 bases, and 17 bases had no gene match. Germline V gene data show CDR1 as MDHEN and CDR2 as SYDVKM.

The sample comprised PBMCs or T cells enriched from blood (not recorded which). The sequence was obtained from a woman in her thirties with acute COVID-19. V is TRBV28 and J is TRBJ2-3; 9 positions match TRBD2. The CDR3 nucleotides read TGTGCCAGCAGCCGACCCCCCGGAGGGCGGGGGGGCCCAGATACGCAGTATTTT. Residues: CASSRPPGGRGGPDTQYF.